This T cell receptor (beta chain) was recorded in a study of blood T cell repertoires in COVID-19. Using immunoSEQ multiplex PCR, the repertoire was profiled, and TCRdb retains in-frame clones only, with some absent. The table records 75,000 to 100,000 clones, 77% of them present only once. Concerning this clone itself: The same CDR3 arises from other DNA sequences in this sample as well.

V dropped 6 bases and J dropped 6; count of bases not matched to a gene: 2. The CDR3 is made up of 14 amino acids. CDR1 is SGHAT and CDR2 is FQNNGV in the germline V gene. Sequencing was performed on peripheral blood. The chain carries TRBV11-2 and TRBJ1-6, with 10 bases that match TRBD1. The TCR comes from a woman older than 75 with acute or convalescent COVID-19. CDR3 in amino acids: CASRWDRGNSPLHF. For the CDR3, the DNA is TGTGCCAGCAGGTGGGACAGGGGTAATTCACCCCTCCACTTT.